This T cell receptor (beta chain) was observed in a study of CXCR3-negative and CXCR3-positive naive CD8 T cells. Germline V lookup: CDR1 MNHNY, CDR2 SVGAGI (reference sequence). This CDR3 is 14 amino acids long. It was by 5' RACE with UMI labels that the TRB cDNA libraries were prepared. TCRdb reprocessed the 5' RACE reads and keeps a single row for each CDR3 protein, giving no DNA. The record lists over 100,000 distinct CDR3 sequences, of which the ten most abundant hold 0.29%. This clonotype was obtained from a human donor in good health. Some clones in this sample may be carry-over from other donors' samples. The sequenced sample consisted of naive CXCR3- CD8+ T cells from blood. Stated subset: CD45RO-CCR7+CD27+CD95- naive CD8+ T cells lacking CXCR3 (TNR3-). The gene calls are TRBV6-6 and TRBJ2-7; TCRdb names TRBD2, which stays unverified in the absence of DNA. This CDR3 reads CASSLTSILHEQYF.